Described below is a single TCR beta chain sequence and its context. Trimming stripped 4 bases from V and 4 bases from J, with 4 bases between. CDR3 size: 11 residues. Germline V CDR1 and CDR2: WSHSY, SAAADI. The data are from a study of blood T cell repertoires in COVID-19. In the study overall: T cells, B-cell-depleted T cells, or PBMCs provided the cDNA or gDNA that served as material.

Methods used by the authors: Amplifying reference gene primers gave estimates of nucleated cell counts. The table came from immunoSEQ multiplex PCR; TCRdb's copy has only in-frame clones and leaves some out. From that table come the V and J calls and clone size; the DNA was used to work out D and trimming. This repertoire shows roughly 240,000 clones, approximately 88% found once; its top ten account for 2.5% to 3%. The sequence came from a woman aged 25 to 45 with acute COVID-19. Sequencing was done on a sample of PBMCs or T cells enriched from blood (not recorded which). The rearrangement joins TRBV10-2 to TRBJ1-2, with D uncertain. The CDR3 reads CASSGAYGYTF. The DNA of the CDR3 is TGCGCCAGCAGTGGGGCCTATGGCTACACCTTC.